Each of the 9 T cell receptor beta chains below was sequenced from the same sample in a study of T cells after yellow fever vaccination. TCRdb re-called the 5' RACE reads through MiXCR, storing one row per CDR3 protein. The data show under 400,000 distinct CDR3 sequences, with 11% seen just once and roughly 18% held by the top ten. The starting material was PBMCs, obtained on the day of the first yellow fever vaccination. These receptors were collected from a man aged 18 to 30 who received the YFV17D yellow fever vaccine.

In its sample, this clonotype was seen a few times. The CDR3, as DNA: TGCAGCGCCCTAGCACGGTCCGGACCGTCCTACAATGAGCAGTTCTTC. It is translated as CSALARSGPSYNEQFF. This chain joins TRBV29-1 and TRBJ2-1; a weak D match, TRBD2 (5 bases). The germline V gene has CDR1 SQVTM and CDR2 ANQGSEA. CDR3 size: 16 residues. V was shortened by 7 bases and J by 1 base, with 20 bases between the two germline ends.

This clonotype was seen only a few times. V gene TRBV12-3 or TRBV12-4 combines with J gene TRBJ2-7; D could derive from TRBD1 or TRBD2 (5 bases each). V was cut by 3 bases and J by 2 bases, with 11 bases left in between. This CDR3 has 14 amino acids. CDR3 amino acids: CASSFPGSPYEQYF. As DNA, the CDR3 is TGTGCCAGCAGTTTCCCAGGGAGCCCCTACGAGCAGTACTTC.

This clonotype was detected a few times. V is TRBV20-1 and J is TRBJ1-4; no reliable D call. V was shortened by 5 bases and J by 11 bases, with 15 bases between the two germline ends. Germline V gene lookup returns CDR1 DFQATT and CDR2 SNEGSKA (reference sequence). The CDR3 has 12 residues. CDR3 DNA: TGCAGTGCTGAGGGTGAATGTTGGAAACTGTTTTTT. Protein product: CSAEGECWKLFF.

This clonotype was found a few times. The chain carries TRBV6-1 and TRBJ2-1, with D perhaps matching TRBD2 (5 bases). Germline CDR1 reads MNHNS; CDR2 reads SASEGT. This CDR3 is built from 16 residues. The V and J ends lost 8 bases and 0 bases respectively, with 17 bases between them. CDR3 nucleotide sequence: TGTGCCAGCCGGGGAAGGGCCGTTAGCTCCTACAATGAGCAGTTCTTC. Translation: CASRGRAVSSYNEQFF.

This clonotype was picked up a small number of times. The V gene is TRBV19, the J gene TRBJ2-2; 7 nucleotides match TRBD1. Germline CDR1 reads LNHDA; CDR2 reads SQIVND (reference sequence). This CDR3 has 15 residues. V lost 7 bases, J lost 7 bases, and 12 bases stayed unmatched. The CDR3 nucleotides read TGTGCCAGTACCCTCGGGGTAGGGGGCGTCGGGGAGCTGTTTTTT. This codes for CASTLGVGGVGELFF.

This chain uses TRBV10-3 with TRBJ2-1; D not resolved. The CDR3 sequence is 14 residues long. The V gene's germline CDR1 is ENHRY and CDR2 SYGVKD. V was pared by 2 bases and J by 4 bases, with 9 bases between. The CDR3 region has the DNA TGTGCCATCAGTGAGGGGGTGGAGTACAATGAGCAGTTCTTC. It is translated as CAISEGVEYNEQFF.

This clonotype was seen only a few times. The chain couples TRBV3-1 to TRBJ1-5, with D unclear. The CDR3 totals 15 residues. CDR1 LGHDT and CDR2 YNNKEL come from the germline V gene (reference sequence). V was cut by 0 bases and J by 6 bases, with 12 bases left in between. For the CDR3, the DNA is TGTGCCAGCAGCCAAGAAGGTAGTGGTATTCAGCCCCAGCATTTT. It yields the protein CASSQEGSGIQPQHF.

J is TRBJ1-2 and V is TRBV10-3, with TRBD1 matching over 9 bases. This CDR3 contains 11 residues. Germline lookup yields CDR1 ENHRY and CDR2 SYGVKD. V lost 9 bases, J lost 8 bases, and 4 bases stayed unmatched. The CDR3 here is CAITGGRGYTF. CDR3 coding DNA: TGTGCCATTACAGGGGGCCGCGGCTACACCTTC.

The rearrangement links TRBV2 to TRBJ1-1; unclear D gene. The ends were cut back, 3 bases at V and 1 base at J, with 12 bases in the middle. Germline assignment: CDR1 SNHLY and CDR2 FYNNEI. The CDR3 consists of 15 residues. CDR3 sequence (DNA): TGTGCCAGCAGTGAGTTCGGGCACACGAACACTGAAGCTTTCTTT. Translating gives CASSEFGHTNTEAFF.